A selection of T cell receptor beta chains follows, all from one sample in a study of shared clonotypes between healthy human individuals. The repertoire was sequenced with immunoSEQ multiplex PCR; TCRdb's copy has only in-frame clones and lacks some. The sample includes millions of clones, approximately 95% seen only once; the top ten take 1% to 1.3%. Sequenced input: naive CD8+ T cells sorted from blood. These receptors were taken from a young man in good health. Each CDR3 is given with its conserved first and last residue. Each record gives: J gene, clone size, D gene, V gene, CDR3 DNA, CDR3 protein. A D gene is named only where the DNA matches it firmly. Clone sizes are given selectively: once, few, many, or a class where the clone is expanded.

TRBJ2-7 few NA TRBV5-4 TGTGCCAGCAGCCAGGACGGGTTGTACGAGCAGTACTTC CASSQDGLYEQYF
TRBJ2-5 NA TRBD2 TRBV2 TGTGCCAGCAGTGACGATACTGCTAGCGGGACAACCTGGGTTTGGACCCAGTACTTC CASSDDTASGTTWVWTQYF
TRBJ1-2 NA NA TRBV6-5 TGTGCCAGCAGCTCCGCATTTTGGTACACCTTC CASSSAFWYTF
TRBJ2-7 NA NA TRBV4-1 TGCGCCAGCAGCCAGAATCAACAGGCGACCTACGAGCAGTACTTC CASSQNQQATYEQYF
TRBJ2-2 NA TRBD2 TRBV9 TGTGCCAGCAGCGGAAGCGGGGGAAACACCGGGGAGCTGTTTTTT CASSGSGGNTGELFF
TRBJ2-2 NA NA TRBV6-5 TGTGCCAGCAGTGGGGGTACCGGGGAGCTGTTTTTT CASSGGTGELFF
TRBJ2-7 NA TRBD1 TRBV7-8 TGTGCCAGCAGCTTAGGGGGACAGGGGAATGGGGAGCAGTACTTC CASSLGGQGNGEQYF
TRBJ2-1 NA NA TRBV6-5 TGTGCCAGCAGTAATATCGACTCGTCCTACAATGAGCAGTTCTTC CASSNIDSSYNEQFF
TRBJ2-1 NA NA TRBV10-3 TGTGCCATCAGTCAACGGGGTCAGGGGGAGGATGAGCAGTTCTTC CAISQRGQGEDEQFF
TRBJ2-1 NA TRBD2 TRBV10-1 TGCGCCAGCAGTGATGGGGCGGGAGGGACAAATGAGCAGTTCTTC CASSDGAGGTNEQFF
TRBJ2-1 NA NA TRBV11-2 TGTGCCAGCATCTCTGGGGGGAACAATGAGCAGTTCTTC CASISGGNNEQFF
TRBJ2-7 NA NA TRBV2 TGTGCCAGCAGTGAAGAGGGGGAGTCCTACGAGCAGTACTTC CASSEEGESYEQYF
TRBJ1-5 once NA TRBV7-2 TGTGCCAGCAGCGAAGTAGATAGCAATCAGCCCCAGCATTTT CASSEVDSNQPQHF
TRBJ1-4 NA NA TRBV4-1 TGCGCCAGCAGCCAAGGCAGCTTTGCAACTAATGAAAAACTGTTTTTT CASSQGSFATNEKLFF
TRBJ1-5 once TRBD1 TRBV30 TGTGCCTGGAGTGTTAGGGGACAGGGAAATCAGCCCCAGCATTTT CAWSVRGQGNQPQHF
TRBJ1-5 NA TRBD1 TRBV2 TGTGCCAGCAGTGAGGACAGGGGAAGCAATCAGCCCCAGCATTTT CASSEDRGSNQPQHF
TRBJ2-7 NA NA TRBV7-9 TGTGCCAGCAGCTTTTCAGGTTCCTACGAGCAGTACTTC CASSFSGSYEQYF
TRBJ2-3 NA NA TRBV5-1 TGCGCCAGCAGTGGGGACGGTGGGAATACGCAGTATTTT CASSGDGGNTQYF
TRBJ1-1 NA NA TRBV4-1 TGCGCCAGCAGCCAAGGCGGAGAAGGTAGTGAAGCTTTCTTT CASSQGGEGSEAFF
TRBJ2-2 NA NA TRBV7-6 TGTGCCAGCAGCTTTTTCGCACGGGGGAACACCGGGGAGCTGTTTTTT CASSFFARGNTGELFF
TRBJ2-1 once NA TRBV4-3 TGCGCCAGCAGCCAAGATCGGGCGAGTGAGCAGTTCTTC CASSQDRASEQFF
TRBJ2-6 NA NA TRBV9 TGTGCCAGCAGCGTAGATAAATATGGCGGAGGTGGGGCCAACGTCCTGACTTTC CASSVDKYGGGGANVLTF
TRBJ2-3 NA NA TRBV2 TGTGCCAGCAGTAGCGTAATGGCGGATACGCAGTATTTT CASSSVMADTQYF
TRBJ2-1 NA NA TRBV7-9 TGTGCCAGCAGCTTAGGAGGACACGGCTATGAGCAGTTCTTC CASSLGGHGYEQFF
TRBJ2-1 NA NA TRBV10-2 TGCGCCAGCAGTGAGGTTGGTGAGCAGTTCTTC CASSEVGEQFF
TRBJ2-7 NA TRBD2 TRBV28 TGTGCCAGCAGTTCCCCCGGGACTAGCGGCTACGAGCAGTACTTC CASSSPGTSGYEQYF
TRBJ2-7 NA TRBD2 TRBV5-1 TGCGCCAGCAGCTATCCCGGGACTAGCGGACCCTCCTCTGAGCAGTACTTC CASSYPGTSGPSSEQYF
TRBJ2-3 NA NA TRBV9 TGTGCCAGCAGCTTGGCGGGAAGCACAGATACGCAGTATTTT CASSLAGSTDTQYF
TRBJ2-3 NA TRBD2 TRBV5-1 TGCGCCAGCAGCTTGGAACTAGCGGGGCTCTCAGATACGCAGTATTTT CASSLELAGLSDTQYF
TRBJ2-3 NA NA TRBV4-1 TGCGCCAGCAGGTCCTGGACCACGGAGGATACGCAGTATTTT CASRSWTTEDTQYF
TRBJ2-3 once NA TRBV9 TGTGCCAGCAGCGTGCGACAGGACAGCACAGATACGCAGTATTTT CASSVRQDSTDTQYF
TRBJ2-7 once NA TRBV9 TGTGCCAGCAGCGTTGGGGGAGAAGACTACGAGCAGTACTTC CASSVGGEDYEQYF
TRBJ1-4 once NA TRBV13 TGTGCCAGCAGCTTAGCGTCGCGGACCGAACTGTTTTTT CASSLASRTELFF
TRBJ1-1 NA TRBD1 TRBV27 TGTGCCAGCAGTCCAACAGGGGTCGAAGCTTTCTTT CASSPTGVEAFF
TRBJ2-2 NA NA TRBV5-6 TGTGCCAGCAGCTTGAGGGTAATTGGCGGGGAGCTGTTTTTT CASSLRVIGGELFF
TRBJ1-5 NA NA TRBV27 TGTGCCAGCAGTTCGTTCGCCGGCGCGGGGGTTAGCAATCAGCCCCAGCATTTT CASSSFAGAGVSNQPQHF
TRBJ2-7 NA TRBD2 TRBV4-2 TGTGCCAGCAGCTCTGGACTAGCGGTCCCCTACGAGCAGTACTTC CASSSGLAVPYEQYF
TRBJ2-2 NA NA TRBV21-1 TGTGCCAGCAGCAATGGGAACACCGGGGAGCTGTTTTTT CASSNGNTGELFF
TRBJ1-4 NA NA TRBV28 TGTGCCAGCAGTTTGGGGCCAGAGCCTATAAAACTGTTTTTT CASSLGPEPIKLFF
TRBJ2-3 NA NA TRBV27 TGTGCCAGCAGTTTTTTACAGCCGTCTGGCACAGATACGCAGTATTTT CASSFLQPSGTDTQYF
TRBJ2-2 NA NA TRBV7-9 TGTGCCAGCAGCTCCCCACTTCGCGGGGAGCTGTTTTTT CASSSPLRGELFF
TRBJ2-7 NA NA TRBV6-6 TGTGCCAGCAGTTACACCCCTGGAGGGTCCGAGCAGTACTTC CASSYTPGGSEQYF
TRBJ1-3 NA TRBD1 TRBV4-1 TGCGCCAGCAGCCAAGTCCCGGGACAGGAAGTTGTTGGAAACACCATATATTTT CASSQVPGQEVVGNTIYF
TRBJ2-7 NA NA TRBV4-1 TGCGCCAGCAGCCCCAGGAGCGGAGGCGCCTACGAGCAGTACTTC CASSPRSGGAYEQYF
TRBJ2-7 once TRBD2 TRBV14 TGTGCCAGCAGCAAAGAGACTAGCGGGATCTACGAGCAGTACTTC CASSKETSGIYEQYF